These T cell receptor beta chains were read from a single sample in a study of cytomegalovirus exposure and HLA in healthy donors. The method was immunoSEQ multiplex PCR; TCRdb's version includes in-frame clones alone and lacks a portion of them. The table includes around 400,000 clones, 80% to 90% detected once. The source material was PBMCs. Every receptor here comes from a woman aged 18-35 years in good health and CMV-seronegative. CDR3s include the opening cysteine and the closing phenylalanine or tryptophan. The order of the fields is J gene, D gene, V gene, clone size, CDR3 DNA, CDR3 protein. D genes are given only for firm matches. Expanded clones are given a class, and other clones once, few, many or no size at all.

J: TRBJ2-3; D: NA; V: TRBV9; size: NA; DNA: TGTGCCAGCAGCGAGGGGGACTATTTAAGCTACACAGATACGCAGTATTTT; CDR3: CASSEGDYLSYTDTQYF
J: TRBJ2-7; D: NA; V: TRBV4-1; size: NA; DNA: TGCGCCAGCAGCCAAGTCGCGAACTCCTACGAGCAGTACTTC; CDR3: CASSQVANSYEQYF
J: TRBJ2-3; D: TRBD2; V: TRBV27; size: NA; DNA: TGTGCCAGCAGTTTTCAACGGCGATCCGGGACTAGCGGGGCTTCTAGCACAGATACGCAGTATTTT; CDR3: CASSFQRRSGTSGASSTDTQYF
J: TRBJ2-2; D: TRBD2; V: TRBV27; size: NA; DNA: TGTGCCAGCAGTCCCTCCGGGGGCGGGGGGGCGGTCGGGGAGCTGTTTTTT; CDR3: CASSPSGGGGAVGELFF
J: TRBJ2-7; D: TRBD1; V: TRBV6-5; size: NA; DNA: TGTGCCAGCAGTGGTACCGGGACAGGGTTTGGAGAGCAGTACTTC; CDR3: CASSGTGTGFGEQYF
J: TRBJ1-1; D: NA; V: TRBV7-8; size: NA; DNA: TGTGCCAGCAGCTCCCTGACATTTATGAACACTGAAGCTTTCTTT; CDR3: CASSSLTFMNTEAFF
J: TRBJ2-7; D: NA; V: TRBV4-1; size: few; DNA: TGCGCCAGCAGCCAAGACAGGACAGCCCTAGAGCAGTACTTC; CDR3: CASSQDRTALEQYF
J: TRBJ1-2; D: TRBD1; V: TRBV9; size: NA; DNA: TGTGCCAGCGCAGGGGGCTTTGGCTACACCTTC; CDR3: CASAGGFGYTF
J: TRBJ2-7; D: TRBD2; V: TRBV27; size: once; DNA: TGTGCCAGCAGTAACGTGGGAGGGACCACCTACGAGCAGTACTTC; CDR3: CASSNVGGTTYEQYF
J: TRBJ2-2; D: NA; V: TRBV28; size: NA; DNA: TGTGCCAGCAGTTTCTCCCCCGGGGGAACCGGGGAGCTGTTTTTT; CDR3: CASSFSPGGTGELFF
J: TRBJ2-1; D: TRBD1; V: TRBV6-1; size: NA; DNA: TGTGCCAGCAGAGGGACAGTCTACAATGAGCAGTTCTTC; CDR3: CASRGTVYNEQFF
J: TRBJ1-6; D: NA; V: TRBV5-4; size: few; DNA: TGTGCCAGCAGGGCCCCGGGACTGCTAGACTCACCCCTCCACTTT; CDR3: CASRAPGLLDSPLHF
J: TRBJ2-1; D: TRBD1; V: TRBV18; size: NA; DNA: TGTGCCAGCTCACCTTCCCCAGGGGGCTTATACAATGAGCAGTTCTTC; CDR3: CASSPSPGGLYNEQFF
J: TRBJ1-3; D: NA; V: TRBV7-9; size: NA; DNA: TGTGCCAGCAGCTTTCGACGGGACATAGGAAACACCATATATTTT; CDR3: CASSFRRDIGNTIYF
J: TRBJ2-7; D: NA; V: TRBV7-2; size: NA; DNA: TGTGCCAGCAGCTTAGGGACTGCCTACGAGCAGTACTTC; CDR3: CASSLGTAYEQYF
J: TRBJ2-1; D: TRBD2; V: TRBV11-2; size: NA; DNA: TGTGCCAGCAGCCTCCCTCTAGCGGGGGGTCCTTATGATGAGCAGTTCTTC; CDR3: CASSLPLAGGPYDEQFF